These 20 T cell receptor beta chains were all obtained from the same sample, sequenced in a study of cytomegalovirus exposure and HLA in healthy donors. Primers for the PCR totalled 60 Vbeta and 13 Jbeta. The repertoire was sequenced with immunoSEQ multiplex PCR; TCRdb's copy has only in-frame clones and lacks some. The sample includes roughly 120,000 clones, more than 80% of them seen just once. The sample comprised PBMCs. Receptors originate from a male donor in good health and CMV-seronegative.

The gene calls are TRBV5-1 and TRBJ1-2; TRBD1 agrees at 9 bases. This CDR3 comprises 15 residues. The junction had 6 bases not matched to a gene; V was cut back by 2 bases and J by 4 bases. CDR1 and CDR2 (germline): SGHRS, YFSETQ. The CDR3 region is CASSLGQGLSYGYTF. In DNA form, the CDR3 reads TGCGCCAGCAGCTTAGGACAGGGGTTGAGCTATGGCTACACCTTC.

The chain recombines TRBV11-2 with TRBJ2-1, with a possible D match to TRBD1 (6 bases). The V and J ends lost 1 base and 3 bases respectively, with 16 bases between them. The CDR3 consists of 17 residues. CDR1 and CDR2 from the germline V gene are SGHAT and FQNNGV. The CDR3 protein is CASSLVGLQGLYNEQFF. In DNA, the CDR3 is TGTGCCAGCAGCTTAGTGGGGCTACAGGGTCTCTACAATGAGCAGTTCTTC.

This rearrangement joins TRBV6-5 to TRBJ2-5; 7 nucleotides align to TRBD1. The CDR3 is 13 amino acids. V dropped 6 bases and J dropped 4; count of bases not matched to a gene: 5. Germline V CDR1 and CDR2: MNHEY, SVGAGI. The CDR3 region has the DNA TGTGCCAGCAGAGAGACAGGGAGAGAGACCCAGTACTTC. This sequence encodes CASRETGRETQYF.

This clone was observed a few times. The chain is built from TRBV6-5 and TRBJ1-1; D is unresolved. The V and J ends lost 0 bases and 0 bases respectively, with 11 bases between them. This CDR3 is 16 amino acids long. Germline loops: CDR1 MNHEY, CDR2 SVGAGI. CDR3: CASSYSLSHLNTEAFF. The CDR3 DNA follows: TGTGCCAGCAGTTACTCGCTGAGCCACCTGAACACTGAAGCTTTCTTT.

This clone has a handful of counts. The chain employs TRBV5-1 and TRBJ2-7, with TRBD2 identical over 8 bases. This CDR3 comprises 15 residues. Germline V gives CDR1 SGHRS, CDR2 YFSETQ. Trimming at V came to 6 bases and at J to 4 bases, leaving 12 bases not matched to a gene. CDR3 in amino acids: CASNILGRDGYEQYF. CDR3 DNA sequence: TGCGCCAGCAACATTCTCGGGAGGGATGGGTACGAGCAGTACTTC.

The V and J genes are TRBV7-2 and TRBJ2-7; TRBD1 might be the D (6 bases). With 5 bases removed from V and 5 bases from J, the gap between germline ends came to 19 bases. The length of the CDR3 is 15 residues. Germline-derived CDR1 and CDR2 are SGHTA and FQGNSA. This CDR3 is CASSPTLDSLDEQYF. CDR3 coding DNA: TGTGCCAGCAGCCCCACCCTGGACAGTTTAGACGAGCAGTACTTC. The full variable domain, its missing parts supplied by reference TRBV7-2 and TRBJ2-7, is GAGVSQSPSNKVTEKGKDVELRCDPISGHTALYWYRQSLGQGLEFLIYFQGNSAPDKSGLPSDRFSAERTGGSVSTLTIQRTQQEDSAVYLCASSPTLDSLDEQYFGPGTRLTVT.

The chain carries TRBV9 and TRBJ2-5; 8 bases align to TRBD2. CDR1 SGDLS and CDR2 YYNGEE come from the germline V gene. This CDR3 has 14 residues. Trimming took 4 bases from V and 5 from J; bases not matched to a gene: 7. In nucleotides, the CDR3 is TGTGCCAGCAGCCCAGGCGGGGGGAGGGAGACCCAGTACTTC. Its protein product is CASSPGGGRETQYF. Supplemented by reference TRBV9 and TRBJ2-5, the full variable domain reads DSGVTQTPKHLITATGQRVTLRCSPRSGDLSVYWYQQSLDQGLQFLIQYYNGEERAKGNILERFSAQQFPDLHSELNLSSLELGDSALYFCASSPGGGRETQYFGPGTRLLVL.

The V and J genes are TRBV5-1 and TRBJ2-7; TRBD1 aligns across 7 bases. This CDR3 is built from 14 residues. Germline assignment: CDR1 SGHRS and CDR2 YFSETQ. J lost 3 bases, V lost 0 bases, and 3 bases had no gene match. The CDR3 here is CASSLAGQDYEQYF. The CDR3 DNA reads TGCGCCAGCAGCTTGGCCGGACAGGACTACGAGCAGTACTTC.

This chain links TRBV9 with TRBJ2-3; TRBD2 matches 8 bases. The CDR3 covers 18 residues. V shed 4 bases and J 1 base; nucleotides not matched to a gene: 14. Germline V CDR1 and CDR2: SGDLS, YYNGEE. This CDR3 reads CASSTRRGGAGRTDTQYF. DNA of the CDR3: TGTGCCAGCAGCACCCGACGGGGGGGCGCGGGGCGCACAGATACGCAGTATTTT.

A single count supports this clone. The chain combines TRBV10-2 with TRBJ2-3; D gene ambiguous. The CDR3 runs 14 residues. V lost 3 bases and J lost 6, with 13 bases in between. The germline gives CDR1 WSHSY, CDR2 SAAADI. DNA for the CDR3: TGCGCCAGCAGTGATCCCCCTAGTCCCGATACGCAGTATTTT. The encoded protein is CASSDPPSPDTQYF.

The chain couples TRBV10-3 to TRBJ2-2; TRBD1 agrees at 8 bases. The germline V gene has CDR1 ENHRY and CDR2 SYGVKD. The CDR3 totals 13 residues. CDR3 sequence: CTTVTGEGGELFF. The CDR3 coding sequence is TGTACCACGGTGACAGGGGAAGGCGGGGAGCTGTTTTTT.

This clone was recorded at least ten times. The chain uses TRBV6-1 and TRBJ1-5; perhaps TRBD1 as D (5 bases). Germline V CDR1 and CDR2: MNHNS, SASEGT. CDR3 length: 15 amino acids. Trimming took off 0 bases at V and 4 bases at J, with 10 bases between the two ends. The CDR3 coding sequence is TGTGCCAGCAGTGAAGCGGGGCAGCAGAATCAGCCCCAGCATTTT. Translated, it gives CASSEAGQQNQPQHF.

The chain has TRBV19 and TRBJ2-6, with 12 positions matching TRBD1. The CDR3 runs 18 residues. The germline CDR1 and CDR2 sequences are LNHDA and SQIVND (reference sequence). V shed 3 bases, J shed 1 base, and the junction held 4 bases outside the gene matches. The CDR3 loop is CASSMVGQGASGANVLTF. The DNA of the CDR3 is TGTGCCAGTAGTATGGTGGGACAGGGGGCGTCTGGGGCCAACGTCCTGACTTTC.

This chain uses TRBV19 with TRBJ1-1, with 9 bases identical to TRBD1. With V trimmed by 5 bases and J by 4 bases, 5 bases remained unmatched. The CDR3 loop spans 14 amino acids. Germline-derived CDR1 and CDR2 are LNHDA and SQIVND (reference sequence). The DNA of the CDR3 is TGTGCCAGTAGTCCAACGACAGGGGGCACTGAAGCTTTCTTT. Its translation is CASSPTTGGTEAFF.

The rearrangement links TRBV4-1 to TRBJ2-7, with 8 bases that match TRBD2. Losses at the gene ends were 6 bases for V and 7 bases for J; bases not matched to a gene: 14. The germline CDR1 and CDR2 sequences are MGHRA and YSYEKL. The CDR3 is made up of 15 amino acids. CDR3 region: CASRSTQTSVREQYF. For the CDR3, the DNA is TGCGCCAGCAGAAGTACTCAGACTAGCGTGAGGGAGCAGTACTTC.

This rearrangement joins TRBV9 to TRBJ1-2; 9 nucleotides line up with TRBD1. Germline assignment: CDR1 SGDLS and CDR2 YYNGEE. J lost 7 bases, V lost 7 bases, and 5 bases had no gene match. The CDR3 spans 12 residues. As DNA, the CDR3 is TGTGCCAGCCGGGACAGGGATATTGGCTACACCTTC. Its translation: CASRDRDIGYTF.

This clone was picked up one time. This chain joins TRBV20-1 and TRBJ2-1, with D possibly being TRBD2 (5 bases). V was clipped by 5 bases and J by 9 bases, with 11 bases between them. Germline V gene data show CDR1 as DFQATT and CDR2 as SNEGSKA (reference sequence). The CDR3 loop spans 11 amino acids. CDR3 region: CSAGRQGEQFF. The CDR3 DNA follows: TGCAGTGCTGGGAGACAAGGTGAGCAGTTCTTC.

The chain joins TRBV27 to TRBJ1-6; no firm D call. The length of the CDR3 is 17 residues. CDR1 and CDR2 from the germline V gene are MNHEY and SMNVEV (reference sequence). Between the trimmed V and J ends, which lost 3 bases and 3 bases, there was a span of 15 bases. The CDR3 spells CASSFSTLRSYNSPLHF. The CDR3 bases are TGTGCCAGCAGTTTCAGTACACTAAGGAGCTATAATTCACCCCTCCACTTT.

The rearrangement uses TRBV19 and TRBJ2-7; weak D call: TRBD2 (6 bases). Trimming stripped 5 bases from V and 0 bases from J, with 17 bases between. CDR3 length equals 16 residues. Germline lookup yields CDR1 LNHDA and CDR2 SQIVND (reference sequence). The CDR3 reads CASSAGRKGSSYEQYF. CDR3 DNA: TGTGCCAGTAGTGCGGGGAGAAAGGGGAGCTCCTACGAGCAGTACTTC.

CDR3 nucleotides: TGCGCCAGCAGCCCCTACAGGGGAAGCAATCAGCCCCAGCATTTT. Residues: CASSPYRGSNQPQHF. The V call is TRBV4-1, the J call TRBJ1-5; 7 bases map to TRBD1. The V segment lost 4 bases and the J segment 1 base; nucleotides outside the gene matches: 4. CDR3 size: 15 residues. Germline V gives CDR1 MGHRA, CDR2 YSYEKL.